Each of the 13 T cell receptor beta chains below was sequenced from the same sample in a study of blood T cell repertoires in COVID-19. Sequencing was performed with immunoSEQ multiplex PCR; in TCRdb, only in-frame clones are kept and a portion is missing. The top ten clones hold 3% to 4% of a sample with 150,000 to 200,000 clones, over 70% of them seen once. The specimen was PBMCs or T cells enriched from blood (not recorded which). These receptors were obtained from a woman aged 60-70 years who had recovered from COVID-19.

The chain has TRBV24-1 and TRBJ2-1; tentative D call: TRBD2 (6 bases). The CDR3 is made up of 13 amino acids. The V end lost 1 base, the J end lost 10 bases, and 10 bases lay between the germline ends. Germline V CDR1 and CDR2: KGHDR, SFDVKD. The DNA for the CDR3 is TGTGCCACCAGTGATTTATTTGCGGGGGAGCAGTTCTTC. This translates into CATSDLFAGEQFF.

This CDR3 reads CASSLRGLGDSNYGYTF. The CDR3 DNA follows: TGTGCCAGCAGCCTACGTGGTCTCGGGGATTCTAACTATGGCTACACCTTC. The chain couples TRBV7-9 to TRBJ1-2, with D hard to call. The germline gives CDR1 SEHNR, CDR2 FQNEAQ (reference sequence). The CDR3 is 17 residues long. The V end lost 5 bases, the J end lost 0 bases, and 19 bases lay between the germline ends.

Details on this clone: The same CDR3 is also encoded by other DNA sequences in this sample. J is TRBJ2-5 and V is TRBV2; TRBD2 agrees at 9 bases. Per germline, CDR1 SNHLY and CDR2 FYNNEI. The CDR3 is made up of 14 amino acids. V dropped 1 base and J dropped 3; count of bases not matched to a gene: 0. The CDR3 sequence is CASSEGLAEETQYF. The CDR3 DNA is TGTGCCAGCAGTGAAGGACTAGCGGAAGAGACCCAGTACTTC. Supplemented by reference TRBV2 and TRBJ2-5, the full variable domain reads EPEVTQTPSHQVTQMGQEVILRCVPISNHLYFYWYRQILGQKVEFLVSFYNNEISEKSEIFDDQFSVERPDGSNFTLKIRSTKLEDSAMYFCASSEGLAEETQYFGPGTRLLVL.

V gene TRBV7-2 combines with J gene TRBJ2-3; TRBD2 agrees at 12 bases. The CDR3 has 13 amino acids. V lost 8 bases and J lost 8; bases outside the gene matches: 5. The germline V gene has CDR1 SGHTA and CDR2 FQGNSA. CDR3 nucleotides: TGTGCCAGCGGAGGACTAGCGGGACGTACGCAGTATTTT. Encoded protein: CASGGLAGRTQYF.

The chain joins TRBV21-1 to TRBJ1-5; TRBD1, the D gene given by the table, was not confirmed from the DNA. TRBV21-1 is noted as a pseudogene. This CDR3 is built from 17 residues. CDR3 DNA sequence: TGTGCCAGCAGAGGGACCGAGACGGGACAGGGGAAAAAGCCCCAGCATTTT. Translating gives CASRGTETGQGKKPQHF.

This clone turned up a few times. V is TRBV30 and J is TRBJ2-3; 8 bases align to TRBD2. Trimming cost V 4 bases and J 5 bases; bases outside gene matches: 11. The CDR3 loop spans 15 amino acids. The V gene's germline CDR1 is GTSNPN and CDR2 SVGIG (reference sequence). CDR3 sequence: CAWNPTGGGGDTQYF. In nucleotides, the CDR3 is TGTGCCTGGAATCCCACGGGGGGGGGCGGAGATACGCAGTATTTT.

The J gene is TRBJ2-3, the V gene TRBV5-1; D unclear. The germline V and J ends were trimmed by 0 bases and 3 bases, with 5 bases remaining between them. The CDR3 is 13 amino acids. Germline loops: CDR1 SGHRS, CDR2 YFSETQ. CDR3 DNA sequence: TGCGCCAGCAGCTTGGTCCCAACAGATACGCAGTATTTT. As protein: CASSLVPTDTQYF.

CDR3 amino acids: CASRDQVPSGPDTQYF. The DNA for the CDR3 is TGTGCCAGCCGTGACCAAGTCCCGAGCGGCCCAGATACGCAGTATTTT. The chain uses TRBV27 and TRBJ2-3; D perhaps matches TRBD2 (5 bases). Germline V gives CDR1 MNHEY, CDR2 SMNVEV (reference sequence). The CDR3 consists of 16 residues. Trimming removed 8 bases from V and 4 bases from J, with 22 bases in between.

The chain uses TRBV11-2 and TRBJ1-1; 7 bases line up with TRBD1. The CDR3 spans 16 residues. V was clipped by 4 bases and J by 5 bases; unmatched bases: 13. Looked up from germline, CDR1 is SGHAT and CDR2 is FQNNGV. The DNA for the CDR3 is TGTGCCAGCAGCTCCCCCGCAGGGGGAAGAGGGACTGAAGCTTTCTTT. This codes for CASSSPAGGRGTEAFF.

V is TRBV29-1 and J is TRBJ1-2; D possibly corresponds to TRBD1 (5 bases). Looked up from germline, CDR1 is SQVTM and CDR2 is ANQGSEA. CDR3 length equals 12 residues. Between the trimmed V and J ends, which lost 4 bases and 4 bases, there was a span of 10 bases. This CDR3 reads CSVGGEGYGYTF. The CDR3 coding sequence is TGCAGCGTTGGGGGGGAGGGCTATGGCTACACCTTC.

The rearrangement links TRBV5-5 to TRBJ1-6; TRBD1 might be the D (6 bases). Trimming shortened V by 1 base and J by 10 bases, and 15 bases separated the two germline ends. The CDR3 runs 15 residues. CDR1 SGHKS and CDR2 YYEKEE come from the germline V gene (reference sequence). For the CDR3, the DNA is TGTGCCAGCAGCTTGTGGAGTGGGACACGGTCACCCCTCCACTTT. Its protein product is CASSLWSGTRSPLHF. The variable domain in full, with the rest retrieved from reference TRBV5-5 and TRBJ1-6, is DAGVTQSPTHLIKTRGQQVTLRCSPISGHKSVSWYQQVLGQGPQFIFQYYEKEERGRGNFPDRFSARQFPNYSSELNVNALLLGDSALYLCASSLWSGTRSPLHFGNGTRLTVT.

The V and J genes are TRBV7-2 and TRBJ1-1; D is possibly TRBD1 (6 bases). V was clipped by 6 bases and J by 1 base, with 12 bases between them. The V gene's germline CDR1 is SGHTA and CDR2 FQGNSA. The CDR3 sequence is 14 residues long. DNA of the CDR3: TGTGCCAGCAGGGGAACAGGGAGGAACACTGAAGCTTTCTTT. Its protein product is CASRGTGRNTEAFF.

The chain carries TRBV11-2 and TRBJ1-3; D remains unclear. The CDR3 has 16 amino acids. The germline CDR1 and CDR2 sequences are SGHAT and FQNNGV. V was shortened by 0 bases and J by 0 bases, with 9 bases between the two germline ends. The CDR3 region has the DNA TGTGCCAGCAGCTTAGAGTTTAGGAGCTCTGGAAACACCATATATTTT. This codes for CASSLEFRSSGNTIYF. The full variable domain, in which reference TRBV11-2 and TRBJ1-3 provide the parts outside the CDR3, is EAGVAQSPRYKIIEKRQSVAFWCNPISGHATLYWYQQILGQGPKLLIQFQNNGVVDDSQLPKDRFSAERLKGVDSTLKIQPAKLEDSAVYLCASSLEFRSSGNTIYFGEGSWLTVV.